The next 20 T cell receptor beta chains were all read from a single sample in a study of cytomegalovirus exposure and HLA in healthy donors. The method was immunoSEQ multiplex PCR; TCRdb's version includes in-frame clones alone and lacks a portion of them. Of under 200,000 clones in the sample, 80% to 90% were seen once. Sequences were obtained from PBMCs. Receptors were obtained from a woman younger than 45 in good health and CMV-seronegative.

This chain connects TRBV30 to TRBJ1-2; D gene ambiguous. This CDR3 is 16 amino acids long. Trimming removed 2 bases from V and 1 base from J, with 17 bases in between. Looked up from germline, CDR1 is GTSNPN and CDR2 is SVGIG (reference sequence). The CDR3 bases are TGTGCCTGGAGTTATCCCGGGTTCGCGATTAACTATGGCTACACCTTC. Its translation is CAWSYPGFAINYGYTF. Drawing the rest from reference TRBV30 and TRBJ1-2, the complete variable domain is SQTIHQWPATLVQPVGSPLSLECTVEGTSNPNLYWYRQAAGRGLQLLFYSVGIGQISSEVPQNLSASRPQDRQFILSSKKLLLSDSGFYLCAWSYPGFAINYGYTFGSGTRLTVV.

V and J are TRBV2 and TRBJ1-4; D gene uncertain. Germline CDR1 is SNHLY and CDR2 is FYNNEI. The CDR3 length is 13 residues. Trimming cost V 3 bases and J 8 bases, with 10 bases left between them. The CDR3 loop is CASSDILAEKLFF. DNA for the CDR3: TGTGCCAGCAGTGACATACTTGCGGAAAAACTGTTTTTT.

The rearrangement links TRBV4-1 to TRBJ2-5, with D hard to call. The CDR3 consists of 13 residues. V was trimmed by 1 base and J by 3 bases, leaving 6 bases between them. Germline V gives CDR1 MGHRA, CDR2 YSYEKL. CDR3 bases: TGCGCCAGCAGCCAAGTCATAGAAGAGACCCAGTACTTC. This codes for CASSQVIEETQYF.

The chain uses TRBV2 and TRBJ1-1, with D perhaps TRBD1 (5 bases). This CDR3 is 14 amino acids long. V dropped 8 bases and J dropped 3 bases, with 16 bases sitting between them. Germline V lookup: CDR1 SNHLY, CDR2 FYNNEI. In DNA, the CDR3 is TGTGCCAGCCAAAGGTTGTTAGGGGACACTGAAGCTTTCTTT. It codes for CASQRLLGDTEAFF. Complete variable domain (other parts from reference TRBV2 and TRBJ1-1): EPEVTQTPSHQVTQMGQEVILRCVPISNHLYFYWYRQILGQKVEFLVSFYNNEISEKSEIFDDQFSVERPDGSNFTLKIRSTKLEDSAMYFCASQRLLGDTEAFFGQGTRLTVV.

There are a few counts of this clone. CDR3 DNA sequence: TGTGCCAGCAGTGCACAGGGGGTCGGCACTGAAGCTTTCTTT. Protein product: CASSAQGVGTEAFF. The chain links TRBV25-1 to TRBJ1-1; TRBD1 matches 8 bases. The V and J ends lost 4 bases and 4 bases, in that order; junction bases with no gene match: 5. The CDR3 sequence is 14 residues long. Germline V CDR1 and CDR2: MGHDK, SYGVNS.

This chain joins TRBV4-1 and TRBJ1-4, with TRBD1 identical over 9 bases. Unmatched junction bases numbered 9, after V lost 3 bases and J lost 7 bases. The CDR3 is 16 residues long. From germline, CDR1 is MGHRA and CDR2 YSYEKL. CDR3 in amino acids: CASSHDGQGLGEKLFF. The CDR3 nucleotides read TGCGCCAGCAGCCATGATGGACAGGGGCTTGGTGAAAAACTGTTTTTT.

The rearrangement links TRBV11-2 to TRBJ1-3; D possibly corresponds to TRBD1 (5 bases). The V gene's germline CDR1 is SGHAT and CDR2 FQNNGV. The CDR3 is made up of 15 amino acids. Trimming cost V 5 bases and J 4 bases, with 15 bases left between them. The CDR3 region is CASSPTRGIGNTIYF. The CDR3 DNA follows: TGTGCCAGCAGCCCCACGCGGGGGATAGGAAACACCATATATTTT.

The CDR3 spells CASSPQRQGAGDTEAFF. CDR3 nucleotide sequence: TGTGCCAGCTCACCACAACGACAGGGGGCGGGGGACACTGAAGCTTTCTTT. The chain joins TRBV18 to TRBJ1-1; 10 bases map to TRBD1. V shed 1 base, J shed 3 bases, and the junction held 8 bases outside the gene matches. The CDR3 loop spans 17 amino acids. Germline CDR1 reads KGHSH; CDR2 reads LQKENI.

The genes are TRBV15 and TRBJ2-2; the D gene is possibly TRBD1 (6 bases). Trimming took off 0 bases at V and 3 bases at J, with 14 bases between the two ends. This CDR3 is 17 amino acids long. CDR1 is LNHNV, CDR2 YYDKDF, per germline (reference sequence). CDR3 loop: CATSRDRPGVDTGELFF. The DNA of the CDR3 is TGTGCCACCAGCAGAGATCGCCCAGGGGTAGACACCGGGGAGCTGTTTTTT. Drawing the rest from reference TRBV15 and TRBJ2-2, the complete variable domain is DAMVIQNPRYQVTQFGKPVTLSCSQTLNHNVMYWYQQKSSQAPKLLFHYYDKDFNNEADTPDNFQSRRPNTSFCFLDIRSPGLGDTAMYLCATSRDRPGVDTGELFFGEGSRLTVL.

CDR3 in amino acids: CARGAGGPNNEQFF. DNA of the CDR3: TGTGCCCGGGGGGCGGGAGGGCCAAACAATGAGCAGTTCTTC. The rearrangement uses TRBV25-1 and TRBJ2-1; 9 nucleotides agree with TRBD2. The CDR3 extends over 14 amino acids. CDR1 is MGHDK, CDR2 SYGVNS, per germline. V trimming: 11 bases; J trimming: 5 bases; junction bases outside the gene matches: 10.

This clone has just one count. The gene calls are TRBV28 and TRBJ2-7; D remains ambiguous. V dropped 5 bases and J dropped 3 bases, with 8 bases sitting between them. The germline CDR1 and CDR2 sequences are MDHEN and SYDVKM. This CDR3 comprises 12 residues. CDR3 in DNA: TGTGCCAGCAGTCTATCTTACTACGAGCAGTACTTC. It codes for CASSLSYYEQYF.

The chain is built from TRBV5-1 and TRBJ1-2; D unresolved. This CDR3 has 14 amino acids. Trimming shortened V by 5 bases and J by 2 bases, and 13 bases separated the two germline ends. CDR1 is SGHRS and CDR2 is YFSETQ in the germline V gene. CDR3 in DNA: TGCGCCAGCAGGTTTGAGGGAGGGAACTATGGCTACACCTTC. This gives the protein CASRFEGGNYGYTF.

This rearrangement joins TRBV7-9 to TRBJ2-7, with D perhaps TRBD2 (5 bases). The V end was cut by 4 bases, the J end by 3 bases, with 13 bases between. The CDR3 runs 14 residues. CDR1 is SEHNR, CDR2 FQNEAQ, per germline (reference sequence). The CDR3 loop is CASSSPRDGYEQYF. The CDR3 coding sequence is TGTGCCAGCAGCTCCCCGAGGGATGGCTACGAGCAGTACTTC.

The gene calls are TRBV6-5 and TRBJ1-6; D possibly corresponds to TRBD1 (6 bases). This CDR3 region has 14 residues. CDR1 is MNHEY, CDR2 SVGAGI, per germline. The V end was cut by 5 bases, the J end by 9 bases, with 14 bases between. The CDR3 sequence: CASSDTGFGSPLHF. DNA for the CDR3: TGTGCCAGCAGTGACACAGGGTTTGGTTCACCCCTCCACTTT.

V and J are TRBV7-9 and TRBJ1-2, with D possibly being TRBD1 (5 bases). The V gene's germline CDR1 is SEHNR and CDR2 FQNEAQ (reference sequence). CDR3 length: 13 amino acids. V lost 3 bases to trimming and J lost 6 bases, with 11 bases between them. CDR3 residues: CASSLFRVNGYTF. The CDR3 DNA reads as TGTGCCAGCAGCTTGTTCAGGGTGAATGGCTACACCTTC. Supplemented by reference TRBV7-9 and TRBJ1-2, the full variable domain reads DTGVSQNPRHKITKRGQNVTFRCDPISEHNRLYWYRQTLGQGPEFLTYFQNEAQLEKSRLLSDRFSAERPKGSFSTLEIQRTEQGDSAMYLCASSLFRVNGYTFGSGTRLTVV.

The chain links TRBV5-1 to TRBJ1-2; D gene unclear. The CDR3 covers 14 residues. V lost 0 bases and J lost 6, with 12 bases in between. Germline V gives CDR1 SGHRS, CDR2 YFSETQ. DNA for the CDR3: TGCGCCAGCAGCTTGGTCGGGGATGAAGATGGCTACACCTTC. Translating it yields CASSLVGDEDGYTF.

The genes are TRBV28 and TRBJ2-7; D may be TRBD2 (5 bases). This CDR3 has 14 residues. V lost 7 bases, J lost 0 bases, and 13 bases lay in between. CDR1 MDHEN and CDR2 SYDVKM come from the germline V gene. The CDR3 sequence: CASTPVGSSYEQYF. The CDR3, as DNA: TGTGCCAGCACCCCTGTGGGGAGCTCCTACGAGCAGTACTTC.

J is TRBJ2-5 and V is TRBV7-3, with 7 bases lining up with TRBD2. CDR3 size: 15 residues. The ends lost 3 bases at V and 1 base at J; junction bases unmatched: 5. The germline CDR1 and CDR2 sequences are SGHTA and FQGTGA. CDR3 sequence: CASSLSRGTQETQYF. Here the CDR3 DNA reads TGTGCCAGCAGCTTGTCGCGGGGGACCCAAGAGACCCAGTACTTC.

The chain recombines TRBV7-8 with TRBJ2-7, with a tentative D call TRBD1 (5 bases). The V and J ends lost 5 bases and 6 bases respectively, with 11 bases between them. The CDR3 extends over 12 amino acids. Germline CDR1 reads SGHVS; CDR2 reads FQNEAQ. CDR3 sequence reads: CASSQGGGEQYF. The CDR3 DNA sequence: TGTGCCAGCAGCCAGGGCGGTGGCGAGCAGTACTTC.

The CDR3 reads CASSLRDRGISNQPQHF. CDR3 DNA: TGTGCCAGTAGTCTCCGGGACAGGGGAATTTCCAATCAGCCCCAGCATTTT. This chain joins TRBV19 and TRBJ1-5; 10 positions agree with TRBD1. Germline V gene data show CDR1 as LNHDA and CDR2 as SQIVND (reference sequence). J gave up 3 bases and V 5 bases, and 10 bases lay outside the gene matches. The CDR3 has 17 amino acids.